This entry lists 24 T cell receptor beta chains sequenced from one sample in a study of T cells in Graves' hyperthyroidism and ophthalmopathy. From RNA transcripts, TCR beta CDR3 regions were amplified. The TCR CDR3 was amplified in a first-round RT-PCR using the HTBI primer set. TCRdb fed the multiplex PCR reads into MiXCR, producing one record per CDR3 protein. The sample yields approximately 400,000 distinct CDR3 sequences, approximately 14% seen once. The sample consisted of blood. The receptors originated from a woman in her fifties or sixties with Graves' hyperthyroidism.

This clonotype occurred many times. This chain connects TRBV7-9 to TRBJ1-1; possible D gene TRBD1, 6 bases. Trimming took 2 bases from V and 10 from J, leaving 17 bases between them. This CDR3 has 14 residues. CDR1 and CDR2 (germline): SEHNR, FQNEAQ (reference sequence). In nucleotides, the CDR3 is TGTGCCAGCAGCTTATTGGGGGGGCCGGAGGTAGCTTTCTTT. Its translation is CASSLLGGPEVAFF.

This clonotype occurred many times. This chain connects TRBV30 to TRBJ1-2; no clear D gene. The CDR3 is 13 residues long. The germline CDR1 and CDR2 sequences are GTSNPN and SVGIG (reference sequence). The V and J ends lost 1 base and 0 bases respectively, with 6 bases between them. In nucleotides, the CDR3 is TGTGCCTGGAGTGATGGAGCTAACTATGGCTACACCTTC. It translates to CAWSDGANYGYTF.

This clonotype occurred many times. CDR3 bases: TGTGCCAGCAGCCAAGGCCACAGGCAGGAAGCTTTCTTT. Amino acids: CASSQGHRQEAFF. The V and J genes are TRBV14 and TRBJ1-1; tentative D call: TRBD1 (5 bases). Trimming took off 1 base at V and 8 bases at J, with 11 bases between the two ends. Per germline, CDR1 SGHDN and CDR2 FVKESK. The CDR3 runs 13 residues.

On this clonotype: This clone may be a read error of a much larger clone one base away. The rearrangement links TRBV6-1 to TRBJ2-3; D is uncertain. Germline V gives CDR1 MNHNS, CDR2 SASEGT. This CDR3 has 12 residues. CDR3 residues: CASSELWDTRYF. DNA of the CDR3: TGTGCCAGCAGTGAACTCTGGGATACGCGGTATTTT.

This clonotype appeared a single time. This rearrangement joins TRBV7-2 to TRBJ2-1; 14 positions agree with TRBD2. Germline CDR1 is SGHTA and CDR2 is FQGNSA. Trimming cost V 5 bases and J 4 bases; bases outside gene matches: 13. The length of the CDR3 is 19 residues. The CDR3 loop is CASSDGGTSGSYSYNEQFF. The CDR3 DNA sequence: TGTGCCAGCAGCGACGGAGGGACTAGCGGGAGTTATTCATACAATGAGCAGTTCTTC.

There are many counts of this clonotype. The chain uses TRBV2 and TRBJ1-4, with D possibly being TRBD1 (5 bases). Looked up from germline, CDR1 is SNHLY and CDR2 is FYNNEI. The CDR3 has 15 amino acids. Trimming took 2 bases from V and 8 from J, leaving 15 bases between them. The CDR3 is CASSEMGGTGEKLFF. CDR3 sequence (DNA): TGTGCCAGCAGTGAAATGGGGGGAACTGGAGAAAAACTGTTTTTT.

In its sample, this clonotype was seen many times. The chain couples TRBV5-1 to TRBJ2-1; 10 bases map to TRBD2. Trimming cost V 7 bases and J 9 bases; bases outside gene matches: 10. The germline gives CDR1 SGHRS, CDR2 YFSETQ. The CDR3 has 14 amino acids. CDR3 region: CASRRAGGPFEQFF. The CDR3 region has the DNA TGCGCCAGCCGAAGAGCGGGAGGGCCTTTTGAGCAGTTCTTC.

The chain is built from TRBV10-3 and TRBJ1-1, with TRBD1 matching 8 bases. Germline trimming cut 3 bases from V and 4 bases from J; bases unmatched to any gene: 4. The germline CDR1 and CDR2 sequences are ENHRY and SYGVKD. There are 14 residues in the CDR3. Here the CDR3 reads CAISDRGPSTEAFF. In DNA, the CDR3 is TGTGCCATCAGTGACAGGGGGCCTTCCACTGAAGCTTTCTTT.

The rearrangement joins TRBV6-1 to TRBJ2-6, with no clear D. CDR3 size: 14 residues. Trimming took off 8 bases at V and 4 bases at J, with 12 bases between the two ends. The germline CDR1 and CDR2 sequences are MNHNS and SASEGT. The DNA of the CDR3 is TGTGCCAGCCGTGGATTCGCCGGGGCCAACGTCCTGACTTTC. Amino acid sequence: CASRGFAGANVLTF.

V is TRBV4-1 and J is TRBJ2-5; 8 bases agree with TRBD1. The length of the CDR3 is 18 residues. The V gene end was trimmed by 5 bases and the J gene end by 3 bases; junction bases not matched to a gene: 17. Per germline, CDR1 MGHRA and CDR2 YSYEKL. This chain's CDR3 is CASSGFPQGAKFEETQYF. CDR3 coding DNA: TGCGCCAGCAGCGGATTTCCCCAGGGGGCGAAGTTTGAAGAGACCCAGTACTTC.

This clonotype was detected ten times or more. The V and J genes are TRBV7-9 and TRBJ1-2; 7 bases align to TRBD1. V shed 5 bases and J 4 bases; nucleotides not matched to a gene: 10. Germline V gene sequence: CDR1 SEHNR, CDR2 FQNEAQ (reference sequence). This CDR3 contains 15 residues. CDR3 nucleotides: TGTGCCAGCAGCCCCCCTGACAGGGCTGGCTATGGCTACACCTTC. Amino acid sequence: CASSPPDRAGYGYTF. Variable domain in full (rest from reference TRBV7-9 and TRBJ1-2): DTGVSQNPRHKITKRGQNVTFRCDPISEHNRLYWYRQTLGQGPEFLTYFQNEAQLEKSRLLSDRFSAERPKGSFSTLEIQRTEQGDSAMYLCASSPPDRAGYGYTFGSGTRLTVV.

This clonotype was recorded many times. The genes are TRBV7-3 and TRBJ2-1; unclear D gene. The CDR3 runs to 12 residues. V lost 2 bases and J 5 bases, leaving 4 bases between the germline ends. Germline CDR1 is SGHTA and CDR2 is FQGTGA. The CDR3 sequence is CASSLFNNEQFF. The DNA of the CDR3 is TGTGCCAGCAGCTTATTTAACAATGAGCAGTTCTTC. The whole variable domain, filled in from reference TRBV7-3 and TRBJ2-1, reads GAGVSQTPSNKVTEKGKYVELRCDPISGHTALYWYRQSLGQGPEFLIYFQGTGAADDSGLPNDRFFAVRPEGSVSTLKIQRTERGDSAVYLCASSLFNNEQFFGPGTRLTVL.

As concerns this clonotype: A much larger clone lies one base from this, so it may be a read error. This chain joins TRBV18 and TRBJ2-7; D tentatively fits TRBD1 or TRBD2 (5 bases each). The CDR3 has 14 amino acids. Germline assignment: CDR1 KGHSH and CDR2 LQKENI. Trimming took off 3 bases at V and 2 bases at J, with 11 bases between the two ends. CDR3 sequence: CASSPGRSPYEQYF. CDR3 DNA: TGTGCCAGCTCACCGGGACGGTCCCCCTACGAGCAGTACTTC.

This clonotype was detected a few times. The CDR3 DNA sequence: TGCGCCAGCAGCTTCAGGGTCTCCTACGAGCAGTACTTC. Protein sequence: CASSFRVSYEQYF. This sequence joins TRBV5-1 and TRBJ2-7; perhaps TRBD1 as D (5 bases). CDR1 is SGHRS and CDR2 is YFSETQ in the germline V gene. Trimming took 2 bases from V and 0 from J, leaving 6 bases between them. The CDR3 spans 13 residues.

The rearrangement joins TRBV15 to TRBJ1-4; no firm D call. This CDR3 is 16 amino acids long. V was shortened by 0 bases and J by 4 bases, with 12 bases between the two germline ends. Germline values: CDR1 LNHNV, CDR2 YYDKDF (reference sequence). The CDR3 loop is CATSRDAGVGNEKLFF. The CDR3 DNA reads TGTGCCACCAGCAGAGATGCCGGGGTGGGTAATGAAAAACTGTTTTTT.

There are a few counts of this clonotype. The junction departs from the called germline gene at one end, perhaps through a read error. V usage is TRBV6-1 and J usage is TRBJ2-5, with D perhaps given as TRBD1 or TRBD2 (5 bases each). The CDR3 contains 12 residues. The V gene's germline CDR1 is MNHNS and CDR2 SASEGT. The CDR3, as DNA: TGTGCCAGCAGTCGGGACCGGGACCTTCAGCACTTC. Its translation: CASSRDRDLQHF.

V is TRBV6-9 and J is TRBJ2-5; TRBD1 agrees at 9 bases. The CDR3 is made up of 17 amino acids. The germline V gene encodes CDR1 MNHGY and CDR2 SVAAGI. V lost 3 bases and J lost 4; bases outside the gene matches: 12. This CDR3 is CASSYGMRTGDGETQYF. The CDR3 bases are TGTGCCAGCAGTTACGGTATGCGGACAGGGGATGGAGAGACCCAGTACTTC.

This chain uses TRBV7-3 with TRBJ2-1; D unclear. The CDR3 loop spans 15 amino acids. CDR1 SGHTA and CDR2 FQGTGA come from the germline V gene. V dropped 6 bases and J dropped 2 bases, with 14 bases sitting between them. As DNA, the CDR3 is TGTGCCAGCAGACCCGCCGGTGCCCCCTACAATGAGCAGTTCTTC. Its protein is CASRPAGAPYNEQFF.

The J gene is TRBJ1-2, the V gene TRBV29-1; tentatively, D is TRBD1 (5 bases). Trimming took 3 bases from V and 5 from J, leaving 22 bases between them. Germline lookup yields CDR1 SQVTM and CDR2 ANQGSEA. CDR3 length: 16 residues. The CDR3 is CSVDGGGGGAGYGYTF. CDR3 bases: TGCAGCGTTGATGGGGGGGGGGGGGGTGCGGGGTATGGCTACACCTTC.

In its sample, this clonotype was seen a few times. CDR3 amino acids: CSPISMRDTDTQYF. The CDR3, as DNA: TGCAGTCCCATCTCGATGCGGGACACAGATACGCAGTATTTT. The rearrangement uses TRBV20-1 and TRBJ2-3; a possible D gene is TRBD2 (6 bases). Per germline, CDR1 DFQATT and CDR2 SNEGSKA (reference sequence). The CDR3 runs to 14 residues. Trimming took off 8 bases at V and 2 bases at J, with 17 bases between the two ends.

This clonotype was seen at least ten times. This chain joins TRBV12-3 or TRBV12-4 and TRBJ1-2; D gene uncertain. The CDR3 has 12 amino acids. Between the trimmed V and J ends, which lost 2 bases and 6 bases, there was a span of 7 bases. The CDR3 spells CASSLLQNGYTF. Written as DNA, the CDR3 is TGTGCCAGCAGTTTATTGCAGAATGGCTACACCTTC.

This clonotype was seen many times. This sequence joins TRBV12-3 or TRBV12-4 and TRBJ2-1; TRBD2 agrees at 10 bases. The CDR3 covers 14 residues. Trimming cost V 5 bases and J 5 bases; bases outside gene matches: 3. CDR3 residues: CASSPLAGDNEQFF. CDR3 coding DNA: TGTGCCAGCAGTCCTCTAGCGGGGGACAATGAGCAGTTCTTC.

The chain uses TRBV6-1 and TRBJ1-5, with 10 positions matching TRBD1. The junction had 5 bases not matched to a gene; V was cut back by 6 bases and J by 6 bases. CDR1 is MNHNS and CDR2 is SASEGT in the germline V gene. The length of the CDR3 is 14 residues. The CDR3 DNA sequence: TGTGCCAGCAGCATGGACAGGGGGGTTCAGCCCCAGCATTTT. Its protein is CASSMDRGVQPQHF.

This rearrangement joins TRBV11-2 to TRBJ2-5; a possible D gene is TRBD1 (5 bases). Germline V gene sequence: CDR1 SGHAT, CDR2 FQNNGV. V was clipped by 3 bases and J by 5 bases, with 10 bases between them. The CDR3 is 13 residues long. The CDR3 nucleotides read TGTGCCAGCAGCTTCCGACAGCAGGAGACCCAGTACTTC. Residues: CASSFRQQETQYF. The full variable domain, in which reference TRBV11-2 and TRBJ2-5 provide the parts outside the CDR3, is EAGVAQSPRYKIIEKRQSVAFWCNPISGHATLYWYQQILGQGPKLLIQFQNNGVVDDSQLPKDRFSAERLKGVDSTLKIQPAKLEDSAVYLCASSFRQQETQYFGPGTRLLVL.